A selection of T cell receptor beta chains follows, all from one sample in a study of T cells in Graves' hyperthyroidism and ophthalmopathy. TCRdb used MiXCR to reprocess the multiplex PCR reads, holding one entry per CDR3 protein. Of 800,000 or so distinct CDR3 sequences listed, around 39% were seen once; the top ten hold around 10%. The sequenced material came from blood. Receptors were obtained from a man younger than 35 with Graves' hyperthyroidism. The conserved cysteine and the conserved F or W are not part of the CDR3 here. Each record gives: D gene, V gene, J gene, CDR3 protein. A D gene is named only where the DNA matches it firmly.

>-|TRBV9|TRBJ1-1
ASSPLRLDTEAF
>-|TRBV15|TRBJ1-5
ATSRVRAGNSNQPQH
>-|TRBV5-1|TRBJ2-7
ASSGWDGRSSYEQY
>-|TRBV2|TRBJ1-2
ASSELLTGEGYGYT
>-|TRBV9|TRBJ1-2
ASGQDPPSGYT
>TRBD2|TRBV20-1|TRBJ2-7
SASGGGAYEQY
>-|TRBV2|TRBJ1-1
ASRAWDKENTEAF
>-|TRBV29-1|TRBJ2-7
SVVGESDYEQY
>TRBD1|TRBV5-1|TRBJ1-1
ASSFGQGYTEAF
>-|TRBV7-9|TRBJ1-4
ASSLFLSGEKLF
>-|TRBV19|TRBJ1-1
ASSMNTEAF
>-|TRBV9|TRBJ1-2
ASSVGPSKGPNYGYT
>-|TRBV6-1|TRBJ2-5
ASKNGDQETQY
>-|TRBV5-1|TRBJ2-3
ASSSTTADTQY
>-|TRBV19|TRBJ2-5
AWSRARGETQY
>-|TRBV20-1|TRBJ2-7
SARQGGISGQY
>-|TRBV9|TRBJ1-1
ASSQRPQNTEAF
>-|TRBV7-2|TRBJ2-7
ASSSGTVTAYEQY
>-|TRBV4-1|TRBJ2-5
ASSQPRQETQY
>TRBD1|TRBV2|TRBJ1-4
ASSEGDREDEKLF
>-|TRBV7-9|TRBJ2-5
ASTRSETQY
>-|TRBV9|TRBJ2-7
ASSPFGGPYEQY
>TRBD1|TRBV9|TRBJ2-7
ASSVVDRYSYEQY
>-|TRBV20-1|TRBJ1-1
SASGGVDTEAF
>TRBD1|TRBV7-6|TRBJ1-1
AGSPSGTGVSTEAF
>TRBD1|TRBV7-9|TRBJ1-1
ASSSGQGAVANTEAF
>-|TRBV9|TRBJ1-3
ASSAGDGTGNTIY
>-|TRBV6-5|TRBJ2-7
ASSPTRPAYEQY
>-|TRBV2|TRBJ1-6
ASSTDGMNSPLH
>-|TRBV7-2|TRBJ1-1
ASSGNQGLIEAF
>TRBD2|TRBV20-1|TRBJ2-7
SAPLTSLGKEQY
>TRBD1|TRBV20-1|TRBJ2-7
SAHRTGRYEQY
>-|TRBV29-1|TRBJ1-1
SVQGPENTEAF
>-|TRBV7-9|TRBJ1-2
ASSLGRGAEYGYT
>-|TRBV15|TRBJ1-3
ATSEGVDTIY
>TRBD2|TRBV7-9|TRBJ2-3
ARTAGEADTQY
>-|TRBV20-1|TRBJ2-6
RGSGVASGANVLT
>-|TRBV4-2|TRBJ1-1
ACRDLNTEAF
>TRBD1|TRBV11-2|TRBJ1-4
ASSARQGADEKLF
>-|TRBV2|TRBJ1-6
ASSEAVQGGSPLH
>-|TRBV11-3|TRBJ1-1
ASGRVNTEAF
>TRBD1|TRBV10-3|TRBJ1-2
AIHPTTGGYYGYT
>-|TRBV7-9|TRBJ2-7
ASSTGSSGNYEQY
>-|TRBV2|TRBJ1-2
ASRQTGTHYGYT
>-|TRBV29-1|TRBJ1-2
SVEERAGYT
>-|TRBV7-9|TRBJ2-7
ASSFSAKGYYEQY
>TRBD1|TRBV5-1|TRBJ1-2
ASSEGTGSYGYT
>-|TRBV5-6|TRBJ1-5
ASSLRSSGGNQPQH
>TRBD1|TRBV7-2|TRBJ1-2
ASCPDRGRGYT
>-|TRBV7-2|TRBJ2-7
ASRGDFNEQY
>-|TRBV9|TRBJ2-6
ASSMNRDSGANVLT
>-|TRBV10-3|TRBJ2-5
AIRFQLRETQY
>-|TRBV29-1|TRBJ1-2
SVGGGRAEDYGYT
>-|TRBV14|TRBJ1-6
ASSQGSDYSPLH
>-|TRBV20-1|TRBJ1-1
SAREGNTEAF
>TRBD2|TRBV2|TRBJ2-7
ASSEGLAESSYEQY
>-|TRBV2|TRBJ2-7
ASVESGGLSSYEQY
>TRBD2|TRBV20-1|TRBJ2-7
SARTGTSHYEQY
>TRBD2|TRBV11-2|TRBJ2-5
ASSFQASGPQLETQY
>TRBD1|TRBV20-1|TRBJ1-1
SARAPDRGHTEAF